A selection of T cell receptor beta chains follows, all from one sample in a study of shared clonotypes between healthy human individuals. Clones were sequenced by immunoSEQ multiplex PCR, and TCRdb holds only the in-frame ones, with some missing. Here the sample spans about 380,000 clones, 95% to 97% being singletons. Sequenced sample: memory CD8+ T cells sorted from blood. These receptors came from a man aged 25-45 years in good health. Both conserved end residues are part of each CDR3. The D gene is left open where the match is weak. Rows give clone size only sometimes, using once, few, many, or a class for an expanded clone.

v_call	cdr3_length	d_call	j_call	clone_size	cdr3_nt	cdr3_aa
TRBV5-6	16	TRBD2	TRBJ2-3	-	TGTGCCAGCAGCCGGACTAGCGGGAGGAGCCCAGATACGCAGTATTTT	CASSRTSGRSPDTQYF
TRBV6-5	14	-	TRBJ2-7	-	TGTGCCAGCAGTCACTCCGTCTGGGACTACGAGCAGTACTTC	CASSHSVWDYEQYF
TRBV6-5	12	-	TRBJ2-5	-	TGTGCCAGCAGTTGGGGTGGGCAGACCCAGTACTTC	CASSWGGQTQYF
TRBV7-8	15	-	TRBJ1-3	-	TGTGCCAGCAGCCCCGGACACCTCTCTGGAAACACCATATATTTT	CASSPGHLSGNTIYF
TRBV7-2	14	-	TRBJ2-5	-	TGTGCCAGCAGCCTACAAAGGGGTGAAGAGACCCAGTACTTC	CASSLQRGEETQYF
TRBV30	11	-	TRBJ2-7	-	TGTGCCTGGACAGCGGGCTACGAGCAGTACTTC	CAWTAGYEQYF
TRBV11-2	15	-	TRBJ2-7	-	TGTGCCAGCAGCCTGGACTGGGGAAGCTCCTACGAGCAGTACTTC	CASSLDWGSSYEQYF
TRBV20-1	11	-	TRBJ2-1	-	TGCAGTGCTAGCGGGGTAGGTGAGCAGTTCTTC	CSASGVGEQFF
TRBV28	16	-	TRBJ2-6	-	TGTGCCAGCAGTAGGACAGTAGGGTCTGGGGCCAACGTCCTGACTTTC	CASSRTVGSGANVLTF
TRBV11-3	14	-	TRBJ2-3	once	TGTGCCAGCAGCTTATCTTTATTCACAGATACGCAGTATTTT	CASSLSLFTDTQYF
TRBV28	13	-	TRBJ1-3	-	TGTGCCAGCAGTACAGGGTCTGGAAACACCATATATTTT	CASSTGSGNTIYF
TRBV27	14	TRBD1	TRBJ2-1	-	TGTGCCAGCAGTTTAGACCAGGGGGCTCATGAGCAGTTCTTC	CASSLDQGAHEQFF
TRBV10-3	15	-	TRBJ1-3	-	TGTGCCATCAGTGATCCCCAAGGCTCTGGAAACACCATATATTTT	CAISDPQGSGNTIYF
TRBV11-2	13	-	TRBJ2-1	once	TGTGCCAGCAGCTTATCGCTGCCGGGGGAGCAGTTCTTC	CASSLSLPGEQFF
TRBV19	14	TRBD1	TRBJ2-5	-	TGTGCCAGTAGTACCGAGACAGGGCAAGAGACCCAGTACTTC	CASSTETGQETQYF
TRBV6-1	14	-	TRBJ1-2	-	TGTGCCAGCAGCCCCACCGGGACGGTCTATGGCTACACCTTC	CASSPTGTVYGYTF
TRBV11-2	15	-	TRBJ1-2	-	TGTGCCAGCAGCTCCCTCCGCGAAGCTAACTATGGCTACACCTTC	CASSSLREANYGYTF
TRBV9	15	-	TRBJ2-1	-	TGTGCCAGCAGCACAGGGACATGGGACTACAATGAGCAGTTCTTC	CASSTGTWDYNEQFF
TRBV19	16	TRBD1	TRBJ1-1	-	TGTGCCAGTAGTATAACCGGGACAGTCATGAACACTGAAGCTTTCTTT	CASSITGTVMNTEAFF
TRBV25-1	13	-	TRBJ2-5	few	TGTGCCAGCAGTGATCGGGTGAAAGAGACCCAGTACTTC	CASSDRVKETQYF
TRBV4-1	13	-	TRBJ2-1	-	TGCGCCAGCAGCCAAGGCCCCTACAATGAGCAGTTCTTC	CASSQGPYNEQFF
TRBV19	16	-	TRBJ2-2	-	TGTGCCAGTAGTAGGTTCGGCCTACCCTATGGCGGGGAGCTGTTTTTT	CASSRFGLPYGGELFF
TRBV2	16	TRBD2	TRBJ2-7	-	TGTGCCAGCAGCACCGGGACTAGCGGACCTTCCTACGAGCAGTACTTC	CASSTGTSGPSYEQYF
TRBV11-3	14	-	TRBJ2-1	-	TGTGCCAGCAGCCTCCACGGGACCTACAATGAGCAGTTCTTC	CASSLHGTYNEQFF
TRBV10-3	14	TRBD1	TRBJ2-7	-	TGTGCCATCAGTCAGACAGGGAGCACCTACGAGCAGTACTTC	CAISQTGSTYEQYF
TRBV30	14	TRBD1	TRBJ1-5	-	TGTGCCTGGAGTGTAGGACAGGGCAATCAGCCCCAGCATTTT	CAWSVGQGNQPQHF
TRBV29-1	17	-	TRBJ1-4	-	TGCAGCGTGGGGGCACCAGGGAGGTTCGGCGCGAAAGAAAAACTGTTTTTT	CSVGAPGRFGAKEKLFF
TRBV7-2	15	TRBD2	TRBJ2-2	few	TGTGCCAGCAGCTTAGCTTCTAGCGGGAGCAGGGAGCTGTTTTTT	CASSLASSGSRELFF
TRBV10-2	14	-	TRBJ1-5	-	TGCGCCAGCAGTTTGGGCAGGGACGATGGGCCCCAGCATTTT	CASSLGRDDGPQHF
TRBV13	16	-	TRBJ2-7	-	TGTGCCAGCAGCTTAGGCCTTAGGCGTGGGTCGTCCGAGCAGTACTTC	CASSLGLRRGSSEQYF